This entry is about one TCR beta chain. Its specificity is not known. The CDR3 contains 16 residues. Trimming cost V 0 bases and J 1 base, with 12 bases left between them. The germline gives CDR1 LGHNA, CDR2 YNFKEQ. The data belong to a study of cytomegalovirus exposure and HLA in healthy donors. Notes on the study in general: Productive status was seen about 90% or about 30% of the time for most TCR beta V segments in an earlier analysis. In a later analysis, several top co-occurrence clusters appeared linked to parvovirus B19, influenza, CMV and Epstein-Barr virus. A link between a missense DCLRE1C variant and TCR beta V- and J-gene trimming emerged from a later analysis.

PCR involved 60 Vbeta and 13 Jbeta primers. Method: immunoSEQ multiplex PCR; TCRdb's copy keeps in-frame clones and lacks some. The sample consists of about 200,000 clones, roughly 80% of them appearing once. Donors in the study were healthy people who gave bone marrow. The sample was PBMCs. The TCR was taken from a woman between 35 and 50 years old in good health and CMV-seronegative. The chain is built from TRBV4-2 and TRBJ1-1; maybe TRBD1 (6 bases). The CDR3 is CASSQEERGSNTEAFF. As DNA, the CDR3 is TGTGCCAGCAGCCAAGAAGAAAGGGGGTCGAACACTGAAGCTTTCTTT.